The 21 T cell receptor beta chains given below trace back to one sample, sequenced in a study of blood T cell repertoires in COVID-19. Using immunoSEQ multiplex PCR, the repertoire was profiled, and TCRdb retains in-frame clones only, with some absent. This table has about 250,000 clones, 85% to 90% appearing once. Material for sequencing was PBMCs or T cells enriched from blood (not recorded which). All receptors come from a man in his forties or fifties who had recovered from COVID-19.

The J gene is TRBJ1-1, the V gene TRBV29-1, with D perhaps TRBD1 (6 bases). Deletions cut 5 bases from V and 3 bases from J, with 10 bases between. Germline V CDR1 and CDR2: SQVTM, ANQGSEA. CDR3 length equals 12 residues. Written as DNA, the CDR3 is TGCAGCGTTACTGGACAGCACACTGAAGCTTTCTTT. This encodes CSVTGQHTEAFF. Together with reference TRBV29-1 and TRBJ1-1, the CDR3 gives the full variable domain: SAVISQKPSRDICQRGTSLTIQCQVDSQVTMMFWYRQQPGQSLTLIATANQGSEATYESGFVIDKFPISRPNLTFSTLTVSNMSPEDSSIYLCSVTGQHTEAFFGQGTRLTVV.

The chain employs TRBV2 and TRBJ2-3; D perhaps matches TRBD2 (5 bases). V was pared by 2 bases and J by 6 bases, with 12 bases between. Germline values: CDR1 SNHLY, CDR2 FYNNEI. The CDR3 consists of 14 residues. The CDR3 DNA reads TGTGCCAGCAGTGAACTCCCTGGGAGCGATACGCAGTATTTT. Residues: CASSELPGSDTQYF.

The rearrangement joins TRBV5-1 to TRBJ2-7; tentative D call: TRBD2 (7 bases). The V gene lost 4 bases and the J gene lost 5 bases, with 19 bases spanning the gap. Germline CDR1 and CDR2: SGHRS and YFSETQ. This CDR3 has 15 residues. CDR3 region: CASSPGRQGFNEQYF. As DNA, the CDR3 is TGCGCCAGCAGCCCCGGGAGGCAGGGGTTCAACGAGCAGTACTTC.

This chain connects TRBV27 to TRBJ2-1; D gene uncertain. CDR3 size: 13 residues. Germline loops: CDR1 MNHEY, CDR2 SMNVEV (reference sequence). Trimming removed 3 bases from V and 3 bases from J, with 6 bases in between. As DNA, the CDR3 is TGTGCCAGCAGTTTGCCGGGCTACAATGAGCAGTTCTTC. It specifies CASSLPGYNEQFF.

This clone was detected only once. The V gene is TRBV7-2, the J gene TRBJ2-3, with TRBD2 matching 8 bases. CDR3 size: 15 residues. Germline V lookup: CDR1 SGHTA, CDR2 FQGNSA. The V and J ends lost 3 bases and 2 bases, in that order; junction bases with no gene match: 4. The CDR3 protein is CASSFFGGATDTQYF. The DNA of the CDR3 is TGTGCCAGCAGCTTCTTCGGGGGGGCCACAGATACGCAGTATTTT.

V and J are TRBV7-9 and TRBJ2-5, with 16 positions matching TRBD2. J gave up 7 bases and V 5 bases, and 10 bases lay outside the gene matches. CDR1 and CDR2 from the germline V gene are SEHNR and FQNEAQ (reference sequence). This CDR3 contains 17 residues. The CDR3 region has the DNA TGTGCCAGCAGCCCCACCGGGACTAGCGGGAGGGGTAGGACCCAGTACTTC. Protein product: CASSPTGTSGRGRTQYF.

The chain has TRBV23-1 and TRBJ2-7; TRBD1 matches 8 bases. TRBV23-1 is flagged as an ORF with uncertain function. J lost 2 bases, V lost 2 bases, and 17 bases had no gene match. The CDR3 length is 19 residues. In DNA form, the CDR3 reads TGCGCCAGCAGTCAAAGGGGACGACCGGACAGGGAAGAACCCTACGAGCAGTACTTC. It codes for CASSQRGRPDREEPYEQYF.

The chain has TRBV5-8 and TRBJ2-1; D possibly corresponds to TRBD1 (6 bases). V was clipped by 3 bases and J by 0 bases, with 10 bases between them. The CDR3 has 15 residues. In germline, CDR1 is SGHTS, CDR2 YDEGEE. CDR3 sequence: CASSSGQSSYNEQFF. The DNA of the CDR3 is TGTGCCAGCAGCTCTGGACAGAGCTCCTACAATGAGCAGTTCTTC.

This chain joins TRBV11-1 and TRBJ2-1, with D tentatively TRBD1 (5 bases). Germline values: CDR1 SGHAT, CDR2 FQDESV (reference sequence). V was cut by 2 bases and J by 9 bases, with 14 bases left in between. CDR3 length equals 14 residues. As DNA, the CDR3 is TGTGCCAGCAGCTTATTATTAGCAAGGGGTGAGCAGTTCTTC. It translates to CASSLLLARGEQFF.

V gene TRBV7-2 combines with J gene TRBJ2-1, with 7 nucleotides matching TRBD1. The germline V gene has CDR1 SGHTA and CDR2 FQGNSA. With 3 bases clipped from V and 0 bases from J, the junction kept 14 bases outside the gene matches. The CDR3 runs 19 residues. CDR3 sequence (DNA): TGTGCCAGCAGCTTTGCGACAGGGAAAGGGAGAAGCTCCTACAATGAGCAGTTCTTC. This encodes CASSFATGKGRSSYNEQFF.

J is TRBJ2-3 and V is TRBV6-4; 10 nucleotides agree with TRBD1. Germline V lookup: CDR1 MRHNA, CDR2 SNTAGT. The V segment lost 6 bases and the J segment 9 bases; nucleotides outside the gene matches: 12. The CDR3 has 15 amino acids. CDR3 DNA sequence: TGTGCCAGCAGCCCCGGACAGGGGGACGGGGGCACGCAGTATTTT. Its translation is CASSPGQGDGGTQYF.

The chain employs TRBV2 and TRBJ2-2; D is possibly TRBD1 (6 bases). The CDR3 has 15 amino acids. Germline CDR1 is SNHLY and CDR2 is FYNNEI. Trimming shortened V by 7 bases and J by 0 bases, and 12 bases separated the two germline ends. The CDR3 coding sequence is TGTGCCAGCACTACAGGGCAGTCGAACACCGGGGAGCTGTTTTTT. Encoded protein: CASTTGQSNTGELFF. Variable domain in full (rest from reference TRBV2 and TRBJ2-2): EPEVTQTPSHQVTQMGQEVILRCVPISNHLYFYWYRQILGQKVEFLVSFYNNEISEKSEIFDDQFSVERPDGSNFTLKIRSTKLEDSAMYFCASTTGQSNTGELFFGEGSRLTVL.

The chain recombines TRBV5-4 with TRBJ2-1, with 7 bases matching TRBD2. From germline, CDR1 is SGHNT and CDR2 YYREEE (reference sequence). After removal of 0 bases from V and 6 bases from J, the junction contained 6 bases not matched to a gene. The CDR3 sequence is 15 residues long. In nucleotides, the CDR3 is TGTGCCAGCAGCTTGGAGCGGGATCCGTTCAATGAGCAGTTCTTC. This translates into CASSLERDPFNEQFF.

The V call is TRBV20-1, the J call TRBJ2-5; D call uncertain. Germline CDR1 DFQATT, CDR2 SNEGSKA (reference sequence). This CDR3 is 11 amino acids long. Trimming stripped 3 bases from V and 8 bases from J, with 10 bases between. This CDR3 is CSARGPETQYF. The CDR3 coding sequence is TGCAGTGCTAGGGGCCCCGAAACCCAGTACTTC.

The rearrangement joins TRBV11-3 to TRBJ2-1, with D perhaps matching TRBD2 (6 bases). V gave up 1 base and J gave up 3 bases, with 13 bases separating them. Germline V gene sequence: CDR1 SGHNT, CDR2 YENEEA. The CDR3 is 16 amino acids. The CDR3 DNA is TGTGCCAGCAGCTTAGGGGGGGAGCTAAACTACAATGAGCAGTTCTTC. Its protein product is CASSLGGELNYNEQFF.

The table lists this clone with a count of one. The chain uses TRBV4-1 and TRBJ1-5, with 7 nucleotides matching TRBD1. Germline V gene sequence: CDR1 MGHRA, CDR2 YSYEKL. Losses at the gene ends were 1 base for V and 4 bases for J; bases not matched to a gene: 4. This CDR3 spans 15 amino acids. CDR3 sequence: CASSQAQGVNQPQHF. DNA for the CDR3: TGCGCCAGCAGCCAAGCGCAGGGGGTGAATCAGCCCCAGCATTTT.

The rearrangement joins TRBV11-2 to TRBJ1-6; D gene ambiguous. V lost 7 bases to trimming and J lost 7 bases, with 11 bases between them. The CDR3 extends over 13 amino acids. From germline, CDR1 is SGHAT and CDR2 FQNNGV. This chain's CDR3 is CASTRRMNSPLHF. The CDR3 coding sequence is TGTGCCAGCACGCGGAGAATGAATTCACCCCTCCACTTT.

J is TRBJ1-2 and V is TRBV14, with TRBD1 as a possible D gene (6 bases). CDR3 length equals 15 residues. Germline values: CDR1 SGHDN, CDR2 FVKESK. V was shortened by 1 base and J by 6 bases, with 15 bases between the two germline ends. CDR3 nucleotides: TGTGCCAGCAGCCAAGCGGGCAGGGGTATAGATGGCTACACCTTC. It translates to CASSQAGRGIDGYTF.

The CDR3 spells CAIPGQYYEQYF. CDR3 coding DNA: TGTGCCATTCCGGGACAGTACTACGAGCAGTACTTC. The V and J genes are TRBV10-3 and TRBJ2-7; 7 positions agree with TRBD1. Germline values: CDR1 ENHRY, CDR2 SYGVKD. The CDR3 consists of 12 residues. J gave up 3 bases and V 9 bases, and 5 bases lay outside the gene matches.

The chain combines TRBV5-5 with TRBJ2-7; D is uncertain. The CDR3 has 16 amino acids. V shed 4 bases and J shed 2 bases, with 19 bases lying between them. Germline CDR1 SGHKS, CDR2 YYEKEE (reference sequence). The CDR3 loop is CASSLSPRPAAYEQYF. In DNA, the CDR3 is TGTGCCAGCAGCCTCTCCCCGCGACCCGCGGCCTACGAGCAGTACTTC.

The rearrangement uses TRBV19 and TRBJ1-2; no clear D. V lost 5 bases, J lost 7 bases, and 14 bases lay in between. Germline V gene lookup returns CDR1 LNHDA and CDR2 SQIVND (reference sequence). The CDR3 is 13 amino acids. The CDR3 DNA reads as TGTGCCAGTAGTTTTCTAGAGGGCTCTGGCTACACCTTC. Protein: CASSFLEGSGYTF. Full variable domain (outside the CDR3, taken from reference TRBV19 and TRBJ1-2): DGGITQSPKYLFRKEGQNVTLSCEQNLNHDAMYWYRQDPGQGLRLIYYSQIVNDFQKGDIAEGYSVSREKKESFPLTVTSAQKNPTAFYLCASSFLEGSGYTFGSGTRLTVV.